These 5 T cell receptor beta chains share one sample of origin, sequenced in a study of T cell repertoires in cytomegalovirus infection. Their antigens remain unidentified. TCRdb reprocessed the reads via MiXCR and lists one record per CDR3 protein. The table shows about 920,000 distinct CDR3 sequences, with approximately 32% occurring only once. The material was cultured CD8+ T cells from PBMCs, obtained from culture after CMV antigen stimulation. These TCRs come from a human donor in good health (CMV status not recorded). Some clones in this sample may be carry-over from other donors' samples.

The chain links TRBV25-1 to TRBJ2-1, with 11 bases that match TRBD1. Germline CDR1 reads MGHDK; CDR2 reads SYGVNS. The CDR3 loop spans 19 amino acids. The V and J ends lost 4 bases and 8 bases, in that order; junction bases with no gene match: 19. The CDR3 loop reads CASSGSHRDRGSDVYEQFF. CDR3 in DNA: TGTGCCAGCAGTGGCTCTCACCGGGACAGGGGGTCCGATGTGTATGAGCAGTTCTTC.

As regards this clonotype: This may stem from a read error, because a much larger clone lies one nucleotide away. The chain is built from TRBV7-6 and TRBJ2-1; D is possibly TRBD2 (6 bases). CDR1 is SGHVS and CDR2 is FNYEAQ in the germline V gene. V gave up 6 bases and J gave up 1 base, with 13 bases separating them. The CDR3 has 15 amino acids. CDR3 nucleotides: TGTGCCAGCAGTCATACTAGCACATCCTACAATGAGCAGTTCTTC. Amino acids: CASSHTSTSYNEQFF. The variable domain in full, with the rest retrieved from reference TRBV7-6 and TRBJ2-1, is GAGVSQSPRYKVTKRGQDVALRCDPISGHVSLYWYRQALGQGPEFLTYFNYEAQQDKSGLPNDRFSAERPEGSISTLTIQRTEQRDSAMYRCASSHTSTSYNEQFFGPGTRLTVL.

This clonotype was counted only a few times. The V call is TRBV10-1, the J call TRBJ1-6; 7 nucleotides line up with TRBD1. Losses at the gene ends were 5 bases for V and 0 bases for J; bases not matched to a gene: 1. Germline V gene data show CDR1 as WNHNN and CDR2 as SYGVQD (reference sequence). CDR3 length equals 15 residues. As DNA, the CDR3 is TGCGCCAGCAGTTGGGACAGCTCCTATAATTCACCCCTCCACTTT. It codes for CASSWDSSYNSPLHF.

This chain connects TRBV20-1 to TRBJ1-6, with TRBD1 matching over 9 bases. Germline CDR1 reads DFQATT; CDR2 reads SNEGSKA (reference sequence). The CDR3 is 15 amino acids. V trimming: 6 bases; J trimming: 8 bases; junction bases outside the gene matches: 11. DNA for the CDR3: TGCAGTGCAACCTCCAGACAGGGGGTAGATTCACCCCTCCACTTT. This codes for CSATSRQGVDSPLHF.

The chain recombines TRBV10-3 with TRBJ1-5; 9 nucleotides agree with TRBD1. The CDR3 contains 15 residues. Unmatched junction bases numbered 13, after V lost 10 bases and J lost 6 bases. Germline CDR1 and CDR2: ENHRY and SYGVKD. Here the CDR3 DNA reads TGTGCCACCCAGGACAGGGGAGTTAAGGGTCAGCCCCAGCATTTT. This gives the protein CATQDRGVKGQPQHF.